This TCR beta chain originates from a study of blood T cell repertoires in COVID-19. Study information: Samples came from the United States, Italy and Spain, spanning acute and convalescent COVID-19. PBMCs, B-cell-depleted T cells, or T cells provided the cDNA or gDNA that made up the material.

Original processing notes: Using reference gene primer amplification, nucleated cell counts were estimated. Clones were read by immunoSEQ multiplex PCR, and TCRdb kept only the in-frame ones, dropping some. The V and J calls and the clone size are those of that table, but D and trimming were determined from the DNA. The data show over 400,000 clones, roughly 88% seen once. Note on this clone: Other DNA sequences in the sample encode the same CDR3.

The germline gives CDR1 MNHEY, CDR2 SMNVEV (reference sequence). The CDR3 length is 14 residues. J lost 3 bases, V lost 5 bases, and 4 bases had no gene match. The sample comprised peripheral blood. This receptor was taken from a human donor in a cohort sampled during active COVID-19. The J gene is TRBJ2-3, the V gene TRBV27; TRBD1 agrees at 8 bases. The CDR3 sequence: CASSLDRGTDTQYF. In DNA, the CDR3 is TGTGCCAGCAGTCTAGACAGGGGTACAGATACGCAGTATTTT.